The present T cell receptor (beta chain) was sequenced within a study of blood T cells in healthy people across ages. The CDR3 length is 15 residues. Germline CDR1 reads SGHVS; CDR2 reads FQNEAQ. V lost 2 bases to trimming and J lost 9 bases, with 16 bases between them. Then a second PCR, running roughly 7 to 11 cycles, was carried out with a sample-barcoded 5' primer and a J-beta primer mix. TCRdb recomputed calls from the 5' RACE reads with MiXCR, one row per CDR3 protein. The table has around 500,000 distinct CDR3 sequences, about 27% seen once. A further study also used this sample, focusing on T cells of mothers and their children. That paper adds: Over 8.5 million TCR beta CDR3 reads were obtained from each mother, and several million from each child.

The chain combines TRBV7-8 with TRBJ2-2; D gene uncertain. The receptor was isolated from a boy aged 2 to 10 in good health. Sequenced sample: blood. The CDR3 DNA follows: TGTGCCAGCAGCTTATTAGCCCTTGCCGGCAGGGAGCTGTTTTTT. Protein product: CASSLLALAGRELFF.